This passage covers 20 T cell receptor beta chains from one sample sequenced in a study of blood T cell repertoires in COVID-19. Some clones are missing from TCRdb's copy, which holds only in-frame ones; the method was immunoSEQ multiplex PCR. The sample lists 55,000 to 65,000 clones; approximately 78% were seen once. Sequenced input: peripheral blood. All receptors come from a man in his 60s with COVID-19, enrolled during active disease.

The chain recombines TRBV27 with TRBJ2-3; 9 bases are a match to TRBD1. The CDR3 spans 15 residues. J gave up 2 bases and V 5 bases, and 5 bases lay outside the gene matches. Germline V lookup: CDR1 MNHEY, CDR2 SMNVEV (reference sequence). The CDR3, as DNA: TGTGCCAGCAGTGGTGGGACAGGGTTCACAGATACGCAGTATTTT. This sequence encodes CASSGGTGFTDTQYF.

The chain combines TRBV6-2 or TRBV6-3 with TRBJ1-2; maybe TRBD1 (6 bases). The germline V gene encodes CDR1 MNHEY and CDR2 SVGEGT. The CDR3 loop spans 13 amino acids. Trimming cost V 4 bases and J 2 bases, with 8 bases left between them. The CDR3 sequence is CASSWDKNYGYTF. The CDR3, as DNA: TGTGCCAGCAGTTGGGACAAAAACTATGGCTACACCTTC.

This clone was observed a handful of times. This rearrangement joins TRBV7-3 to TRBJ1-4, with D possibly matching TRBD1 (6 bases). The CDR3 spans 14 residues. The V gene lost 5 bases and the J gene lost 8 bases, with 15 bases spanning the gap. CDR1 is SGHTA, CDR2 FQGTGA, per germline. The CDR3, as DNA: TGTGCCAGCAGCCCCTACAGGGCGAGCGAAAAACTGTTTTTT. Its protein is CASSPYRASEKLFF.

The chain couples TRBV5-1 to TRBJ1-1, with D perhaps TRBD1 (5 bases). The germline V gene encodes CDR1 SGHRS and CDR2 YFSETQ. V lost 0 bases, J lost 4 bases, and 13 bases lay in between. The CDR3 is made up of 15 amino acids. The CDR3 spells CASSLGPGMGTEAFF. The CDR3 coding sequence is TGCGCCAGCAGCTTGGGCCCAGGGATGGGCACTGAAGCTTTCTTT. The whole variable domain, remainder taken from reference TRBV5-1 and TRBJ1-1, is KAGVTQTPRYLIKTRGQQVTLSCSPISGHRSVSWYQQTPGQGLQFLFEYFSETQRNKGNFPGRFSGRQFSNSRSEMNVSTLELGDSALYLCASSLGPGMGTEAFFGQGTRLTVV.

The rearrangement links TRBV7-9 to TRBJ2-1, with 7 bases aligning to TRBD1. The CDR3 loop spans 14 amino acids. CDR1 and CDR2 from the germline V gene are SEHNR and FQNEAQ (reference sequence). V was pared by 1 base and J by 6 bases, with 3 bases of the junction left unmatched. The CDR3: CASSLEGASNEQFF. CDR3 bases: TGTGCCAGCAGCTTAGAGGGGGCGAGCAATGAGCAGTTCTTC.

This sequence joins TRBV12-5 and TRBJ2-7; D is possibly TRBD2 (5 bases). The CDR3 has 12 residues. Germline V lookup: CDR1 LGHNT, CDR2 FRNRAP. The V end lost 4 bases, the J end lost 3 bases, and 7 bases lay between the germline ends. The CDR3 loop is CASGSDFYEQYF. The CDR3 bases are TGTGCTAGTGGTTCGGACTTCTACGAGCAGTACTTC. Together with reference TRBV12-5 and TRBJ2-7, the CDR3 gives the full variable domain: DARVTQTPRHKVTEMGQEVTMRCQPILGHNTVFWYRQTMMQGLELLAYFRNRAPLDDSGMPKDRFSAEMPDATLATLKIQPSEPRDSAVYFCASGSDFYEQYFGPGTRLTVT.

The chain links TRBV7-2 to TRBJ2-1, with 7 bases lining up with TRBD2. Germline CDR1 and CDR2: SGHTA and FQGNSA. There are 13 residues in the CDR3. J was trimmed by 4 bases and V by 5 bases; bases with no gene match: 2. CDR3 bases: TGTGCCAGCAGCGGCGGGGGTTACAATGAGCAGTTCTTC. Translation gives CASSGGGYNEQFF.

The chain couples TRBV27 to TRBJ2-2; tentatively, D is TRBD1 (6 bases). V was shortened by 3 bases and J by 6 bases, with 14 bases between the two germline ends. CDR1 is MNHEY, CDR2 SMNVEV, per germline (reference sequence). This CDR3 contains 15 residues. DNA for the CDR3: TGTGCCAGCAGTTTTTCAGGGGCGAAGTCCGGGGAGCTGTTTTTT. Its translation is CASSFSGAKSGELFF.

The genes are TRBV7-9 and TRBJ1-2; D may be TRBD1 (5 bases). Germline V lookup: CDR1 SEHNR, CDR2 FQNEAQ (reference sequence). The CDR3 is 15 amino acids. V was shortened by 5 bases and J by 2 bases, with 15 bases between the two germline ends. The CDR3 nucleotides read TGTGCCAGCAGCCCAGAGGTGGGGCAAAACTATGGCTACACCTTC. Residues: CASSPEVGQNYGYTF.

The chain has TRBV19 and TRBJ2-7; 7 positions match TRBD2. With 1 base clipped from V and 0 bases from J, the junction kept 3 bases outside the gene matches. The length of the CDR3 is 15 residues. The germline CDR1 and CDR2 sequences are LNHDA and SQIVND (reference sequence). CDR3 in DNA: TGTGCCAGTAGTATAGTCCTAGCGGACTCCTACGAGCAGTACTTC. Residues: CASSIVLADSYEQYF.

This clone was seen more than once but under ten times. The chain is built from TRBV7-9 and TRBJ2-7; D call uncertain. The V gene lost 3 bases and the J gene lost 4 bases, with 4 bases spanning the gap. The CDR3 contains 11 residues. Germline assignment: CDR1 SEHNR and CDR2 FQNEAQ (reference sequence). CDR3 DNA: TGTGCCAGCAGCTTTCAGTACGAGCAGTACTTC. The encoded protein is CASSFQYEQYF.

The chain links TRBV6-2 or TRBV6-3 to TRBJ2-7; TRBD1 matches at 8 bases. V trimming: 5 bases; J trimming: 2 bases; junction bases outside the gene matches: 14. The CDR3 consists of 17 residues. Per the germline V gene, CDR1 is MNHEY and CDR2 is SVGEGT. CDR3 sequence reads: CASSQPRTGKNTYEQYF. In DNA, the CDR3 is TGTGCCAGCAGTCAACCTCGGACAGGGAAGAACACCTACGAGCAGTACTTC.

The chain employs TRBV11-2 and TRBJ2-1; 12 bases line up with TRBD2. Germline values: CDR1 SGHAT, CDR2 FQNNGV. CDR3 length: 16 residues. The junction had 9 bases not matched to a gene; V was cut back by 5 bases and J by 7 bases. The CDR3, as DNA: TGTGCCAGCAGCCACCTTTGGGGACTAGCGGGTAATGAGCAGTTCTTC. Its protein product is CASSHLWGLAGNEQFF.

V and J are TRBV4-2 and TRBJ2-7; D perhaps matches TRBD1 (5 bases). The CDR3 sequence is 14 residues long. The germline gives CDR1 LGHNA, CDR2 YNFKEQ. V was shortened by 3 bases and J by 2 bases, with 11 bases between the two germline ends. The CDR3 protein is CASSQDTNPYEQYF. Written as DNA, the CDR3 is TGTGCCAGCAGCCAGGACACCAACCCCTACGAGCAGTACTTC.

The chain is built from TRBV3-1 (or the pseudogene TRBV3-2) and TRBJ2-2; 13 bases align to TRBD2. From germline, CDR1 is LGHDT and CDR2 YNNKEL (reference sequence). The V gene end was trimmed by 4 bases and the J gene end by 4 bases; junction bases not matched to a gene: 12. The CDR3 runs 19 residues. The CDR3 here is CASSPILTSGRASTGELFF. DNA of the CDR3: TGTGCCAGCAGCCCTATACTTACTAGCGGGAGGGCCAGCACCGGGGAGCTGTTTTTT.

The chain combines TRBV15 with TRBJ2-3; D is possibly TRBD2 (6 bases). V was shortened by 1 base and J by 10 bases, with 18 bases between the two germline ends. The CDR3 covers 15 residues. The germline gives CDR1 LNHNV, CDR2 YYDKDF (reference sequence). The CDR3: CATSRAGLRFWAQYF. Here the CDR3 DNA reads TGTGCCACCAGCAGAGCGGGACTCCGTTTCTGGGCGCAGTATTTT.

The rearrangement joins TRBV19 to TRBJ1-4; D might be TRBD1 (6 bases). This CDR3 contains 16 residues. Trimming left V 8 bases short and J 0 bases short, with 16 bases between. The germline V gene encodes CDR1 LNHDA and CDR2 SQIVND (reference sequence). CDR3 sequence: CASLARGAATNEKLFF. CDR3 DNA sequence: TGTGCCAGTCTCGCTCGGGGGGCTGCAACTAATGAAAAACTGTTTTTT.

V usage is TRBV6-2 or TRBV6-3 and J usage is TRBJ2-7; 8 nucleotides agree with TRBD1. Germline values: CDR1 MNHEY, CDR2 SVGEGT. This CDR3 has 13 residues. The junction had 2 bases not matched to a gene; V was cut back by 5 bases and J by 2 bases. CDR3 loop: CASSGQGTYEQYF. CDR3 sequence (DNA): TGTGCCAGCAGTGGACAGGGAACCTACGAGCAGTACTTC.

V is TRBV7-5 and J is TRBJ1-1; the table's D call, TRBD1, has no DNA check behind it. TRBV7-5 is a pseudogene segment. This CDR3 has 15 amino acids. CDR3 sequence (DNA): TGTGCCAGAAGCATTCCCGGGACACTGAACACTGAAGCTTTCTTT. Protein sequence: CARSIPGTLNTEAFF.

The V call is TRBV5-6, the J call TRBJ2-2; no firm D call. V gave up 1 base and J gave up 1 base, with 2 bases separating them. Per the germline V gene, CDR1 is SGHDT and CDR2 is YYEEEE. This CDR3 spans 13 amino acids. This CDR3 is CASSLRNTGELFF. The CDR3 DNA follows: TGTGCCAGCAGCTTGCGGAACACCGGGGAGCTGTTTTTT.